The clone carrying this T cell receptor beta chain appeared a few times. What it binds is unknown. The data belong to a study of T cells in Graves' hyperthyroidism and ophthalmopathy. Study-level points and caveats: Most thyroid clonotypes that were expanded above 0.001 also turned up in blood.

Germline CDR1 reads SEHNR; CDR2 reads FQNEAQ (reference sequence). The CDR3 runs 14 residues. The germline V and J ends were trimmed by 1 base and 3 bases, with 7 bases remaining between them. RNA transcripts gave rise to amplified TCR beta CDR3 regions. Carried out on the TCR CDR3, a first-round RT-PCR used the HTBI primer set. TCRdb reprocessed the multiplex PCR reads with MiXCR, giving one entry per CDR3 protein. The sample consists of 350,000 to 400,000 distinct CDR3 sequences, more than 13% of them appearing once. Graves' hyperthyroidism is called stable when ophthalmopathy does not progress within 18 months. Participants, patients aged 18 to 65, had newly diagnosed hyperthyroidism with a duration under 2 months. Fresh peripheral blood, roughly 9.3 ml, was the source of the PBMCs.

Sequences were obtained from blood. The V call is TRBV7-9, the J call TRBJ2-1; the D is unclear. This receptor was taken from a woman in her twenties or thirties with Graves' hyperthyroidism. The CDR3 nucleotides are TGTGCCAGCAGCTTAGATCTGGGCTACAATGAGCAGTTCTTC. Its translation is CASSLDLGYNEQFF. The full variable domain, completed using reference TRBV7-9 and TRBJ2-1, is DTGVSQNPRHKITKRGQNVTFRCDPISEHNRLYWYRQTLGQGPEFLTYFQNEAQLEKSRLLSDRFSAERPKGSFSTLEIQRTEQGDSAMYLCASSLDLGYNEQFFGPGTRLTVL.